The clone carrying this TCR beta chain occurred a few times. Its target is not known. These data come from a study of CD8 T cells in ankylosing spondylitis. Study-level points and caveats: Apparently characteristic of ankylosing spondylitis blood was a TCR beta motif (about eight highly homologous variants). Reactive arthritis synovial fluid and blood previously showed some of these motif variants. Significantly higher representation of disease-linked clones was reported for matched ankylosing spondylitis synovial fluid.

For TCR beta, libraries came from quantitative 5'-RACE with molecular barcodes. In TCRdb, the 5' RACE reads were re-called with MiXCR into one record per CDR3 protein. The repertoire holds approximately 500,000 distinct CDR3 sequences, with roughly an eighth as singletons. The TCR sequence derives from a male donor with ankylosing spondylitis. Sequencing used blood, either unsorted or a sorted T cell fraction (not recorded which).

DNA of the CDR3: TGTGCCAGCATCCCCACAGGGCGCTTGAACACTGAAGCTTTCTTT. Translation: CASIPTGRLNTEAFF. The genes are TRBV27 and TRBJ1-1; TRBD1 might be the D (6 bases). The V end was cut by 7 bases, the J end by 0 bases, with 15 bases between. CDR1 MNHEY and CDR2 SMNVEV come from the germline V gene (reference sequence). The CDR3 has 15 amino acids.